The clone carrying this T cell receptor (beta chain) was seen at least ten times. Its antigen is not identified. MiXCR, run by TCRdb on the 5' RACE reads, gives a single entry per CDR3 protein. Here the sample spans 7,500 to 8,500 distinct CDR3 sequences, roughly 9.6% being singletons. The CDR3 is made up of 15 amino acids. Germline V gene sequence: CDR1 SGHTA, CDR2 FQGNSA. The V gene end was trimmed by 5 bases and the J gene end by 2 bases; junction bases not matched to a gene: 5. These data originate in a study of spatial heterogeneity in lung cancer. General study points: Counts that tracked tumor mutation counts were those of expanded intratumoral alpha and beta TCRs.

Time point in this sample: sample taken at primary tumor resection. From tumor, nontumor lung or frozen PBMC, whole RNA was taken unsorted for sequencing. The receptor was isolated from a male donor with early-stage non-small cell lung cancer. Sequencing was performed on lung tumor tissue, taken at surgery. This sequence joins TRBV7-2 and TRBJ2-1; the match to TRBD2 covers 8 bases. The CDR3 nucleotides are TGTGCCAGCAGCCGGGGACTAGGGACCTACAATGAGCAGTTCTTC. Its translation is CASSRGLGTYNEQFF.